This is a list of T cell receptor beta chains from one sample in a study of OX40 agonist ivuxolimab in advanced cancers. Sequencing was performed with immunoSEQ multiplex PCR; in TCRdb, only in-frame clones are kept and a portion is missing. This sample carries some 78,000 clones, more than 70% of them seen once, and the ten largest clones take around 0.45%. Sequenced here: CD4+ or CD8+ T cells sorted from blood, sampled in a trial of the OX40 agonist ivuxolimab. The receptors stem from an adult with an advanced solid tumor such as melanoma, head and neck, liver or kidney cancer. CDR3s include the opening cysteine and the closing phenylalanine or tryptophan. Fields, in order: V gene, J gene, D gene, clone size, CDR3 protein, CDR3 DNA. A D gene is named only where the DNA matches it firmly. Size values are once, few and many counts, or a class for expanded clones, and some rows have none.

>TRBV5-6|TRBJ1-3|-|-
CASSLEGGGSGNTIYF
TGTGCCAGCAGCTTGGAGGGCGGCGGTTCTGGAAACACCATATATTTT
>TRBV10-1|TRBJ2-1|-|-
CASSERSSSYNEQFF
TGCGCCAGCAGTGAACGGTCAAGCTCCTACAATGAGCAGTTCTTC
>TRBV2|TRBJ2-2|-|-
CASSEGGFGELFF
TGTGCCAGCAGCGAGGGGGGGTTCGGGGAGCTGTTTTTT
>TRBV15|TRBJ1-1|-|-
CATSRVGVTAEAFF
TGTGCCACCAGCAGAGTGGGGGTGACGGCTGAAGCTTTCTTT
>TRBV28|TRBJ2-7|-|-
CASRVGIIYEQYF
TGTGCCAGCAGAGTGGGTATAATATACGAGCAGTACTTC
>TRBV4-2|TRBJ2-2|-|once
CASSPLGSNTGELFF
TGTGCCAGCAGCCCGCTGGGGTCGAACACCGGGGAGCTGTTTTTT
>TRBV6-1|TRBJ2-7|-|-
CASRGLSDYEQYF
TGTGCCAGCAGAGGCCTTTCCGACTACGAGCAGTACTTC
>TRBV19|TRBJ2-5|-|-
CATREIGGLPEETQYF
TGTGCCACTAGGGAGATCGGGGGCCTCCCTGAAGAGACCCAGTACTTC
>TRBV7-2|TRBJ1-2|-|-
CASSLAVRQGNGYTF
TGTGCCAGCAGCTTAGCAGTTCGGCAGGGAAATGGCTACACCTTC
>TRBV9|TRBJ1-2|TRBD1|-
CASSKQGQVEAGYTF
TGTGCCAGCAGCAAACAGGGACAGGTCGAGGCTGGCTACACCTTC
>TRBV28|TRBJ1-3|TRBD1|-
CATTRTGADFGNTIYF
TGTGCCACAACCCGGACAGGAGCGGATTTTGGAAACACCATATATTTT
>TRBV5-1|TRBJ1-2|TRBD1|-
CASSLLGQGRGYTF
TGCGCCAGCAGCTTGCTGGGACAGGGGCGAGGCTACACCTTC
>TRBV11-2|TRBJ1-1|TRBD1|-
CASSLRATGENTEAFF
TGTGCCAGCAGCTTAAGGGCGACAGGGGAAAACACTGAAGCTTTCTTT
>TRBV11-2|TRBJ1-1|-|-
CASSPQAGLIAEAFF
TGTGCCAGCAGCCCCCAGGCAGGGTTGATCGCTGAAGCTTTCTTT
>TRBV10-1|TRBJ2-7|-|-
CASSESPGDEQYF
TGCGCCAGCAGTGAGTCTCCCGGGGACGAGCAGTACTTC
>TRBV15|TRBJ2-7|-|-
CATSRDPQSYEQYF
TGTGCCACCAGCAGAGACCCTCAAAGCTACGAGCAGTACTTC
>TRBV6-6|TRBJ1-2|TRBD1|-
CASSSKAQGAGGYTF
TGTGCCAGCAGTTCCAAAGCACAGGGGGCGGGCGGCTACACCTTC
>TRBV29-1|TRBJ1-1|-|few
CSVKRSLNTEAFF
TGCAGCGTAAAAAGAAGCCTAAACACTGAAGCTTTCTTT
>TRBV11-3|TRBJ2-7|-|-
CASSSSGTDAYEQYF
TGTGCCAGCAGTTCCTCCGGGACCGATGCCTACGAGCAGTACTTC
>TRBV4-1|TRBJ1-4|TRBD1|-
CASSQPDRVDEKLFF
TGCGCCAGCAGCCAACCGGACAGGGTTGATGAAAAACTGTTTTTT
>TRBV14|TRBJ1-2|-|-
CASSQAPKPGYGYTF
TGTGCCAGCAGCCAAGCTCCCAAACCGGGGTATGGCTACACCTTC
>TRBV5-6|TRBJ1-6|-|-
CASSLRSYNSPLHF
TGTGCCAGCAGCTTGAGGTCCTATAATTCACCCCTCCACTTT
>TRBV5-1|TRBJ2-5|-|-
CASSPGDLPKETQYF
TGCGCCAGCAGCCCCGGGGACCTTCCGAAGGAGACCCAGTACTTC
>TRBV7-9|TRBJ2-5|TRBD2|-
CASTYISGVYRSDQETQYF
TGTGCCAGCACCTACATTAGCGGGGTTTACCGCTCTGACCAAGAGACCCAGTACTTC
>TRBV4-1|TRBJ2-2|TRBD2|-
CASSQESGGYTGELFF
TGCGCCAGCAGCCAAGAGTCGGGGGGGTACACCGGGGAGCTGTTTTTT
>TRBV6-6|TRBJ1-5|TRBD1|few
CASSSGTGIRNQPQHF
TGTGCCAGCAGTTCTGGGACAGGCATCAGGAATCAGCCCCAGCATTTT
>TRBV2|TRBJ1-1|-|-
CASSVGQPMNTEAFF
TGTGCCAGCAGTGTGGGGCAGCCGATGAACACTGAAGCTTTCTTT
>TRBV2|TRBJ1-1|-|-
CASRGYRDAEAFF
TGTGCCAGCAGGGGCTACAGGGACGCTGAAGCTTTCTTT
>TRBV15|TRBJ1-1|-|-
CATSRAGGLNGEAFF
TGTGCCACCAGCAGAGCGGGCGGACTTAACGGTGAAGCTTTCTTT
>TRBV4-3|TRBJ2-7|TRBD2|-
CASSQDQRGGYEQYF
TGCGCCAGCAGCCAAGATCAGCGGGGGGGTTACGAGCAGTACTTC
>TRBV5-6|TRBJ2-5|TRBD1|-
CASSSLAGQGVRETQYF
TGTGCCAGCAGCTCACTCGCGGGACAGGGGGTTAGGGAGACCCAGTACTTC
>TRBV11-2|TRBJ2-7|TRBD2|-
CASSPGLGGNSYEQYF
TGTGCCAGCAGCCCAGGGCTCGGGGGGAACTCCTACGAGCAGTACTTC